This is a list of T cell receptor beta chains from one sample in a study of human T cells and chemical hapten exposure. TCRdb used MiXCR to reprocess the RACE reads, holding one entry per CDR3 protein. The sample consists of around 120,000 distinct CDR3 sequences, approximately 13% of them appearing once. The sequenced sample was whole blood, obtained in connection with sensitization to the hapten diphenylcyclopropenone (DPC). Receptors were obtained from a woman aged 18-29 years with alopecia areata. Some clones in this sample may be carry-over from other donors' samples. CDR3s include the opening cysteine and the closing phenylalanine or tryptophan. The order of the fields is J gene, CDR3 length, clone size, D gene, V gene, CDR3 DNA, CDR3 protein. D genes are given only for firm matches. The size entry is marked missing in some rows and otherwise reads once, few, many or a size class.

TRBJ1-2 | 14 | . | . | TRBV18 | TGTGCCAGCTCACCAGACGGCCTTAACTATGGCTACACCTTC | CASSPDGLNYGYTF
TRBJ1-2 | 15 | many | TRBD1 | TRBV5-1 | TGCGCCAGCAGCCCTCCCGGGACAGGGGGATATGGCTACACCTTC | CASSPPGTGGYGYTF
TRBJ1-5 | 14 | few | . | TRBV24-1 | TGTGCCACCAGTGGGACAGATAGCAATCAGCCCCAGCATTTT | CATSGTDSNQPQHF
TRBJ1-2 | 17 | few | TRBD1 | TRBV18 | TGTGCCAGCTCACCGATCAGTGACAGGGGGCAAAACTATGGCTACACCTTC | CASSPISDRGQNYGYTF
TRBJ1-2 | 14 | . | TRBD1 | TRBV6-5 | TGTGCCAGCAGTTCCAGGGGGCTAAAGGATGGCTACACCTTC | CASSSRGLKDGYTF
TRBJ1-6 | 16 | many | . | TRBV20-1 | TGCAGTGCTAGAATGTACAGGGACGCCTATAATTCACCCCTCCACTTT | CSARMYRDAYNSPLHF
TRBJ1-6 | 12 | once | . | TRBV9 | TGTGCCAGCAGCGTAACAGGTTATCCCCTCCACTTT | CASSVTGYPLHF
TRBJ1-1 | 17 | . | . | TRBV4-3 | TGCGCCAGCAGCCAAAGGGTTAACTCTGGGGCAGTCACTGAAGCTTTCTTT | CASSQRVNSGAVTEAFF
TRBJ2-6 | 18 | . | . | TRBV6-2/TRBV6-3 | TGTGCCAGCAGACAATGGACATCGGGAGTAGCCGGGGCCAACGTCCTGACTTTC | CASRQWTSGVAGANVLTF
TRBJ2-6 | 15 | . | . | TRBV4-1 | TGCGCCAGCAGCCAAGGGCGAGGCCAGACCAACGTCCTGACTTTC | CASSQGRGQTNVLTF
TRBJ1-2 | 14 | . | . | TRBV4-3 | TGCGCCAGCAGCCAACCCGGACAGAGCTATGGCTACACCTTC | CASSQPGQSYGYTF
TRBJ1-4 | 14 | few | . | TRBV9 | TGTGCCAGCAGCGACGGAACCAATAATGAAAAACTGTTTTTT | CASSDGTNNEKLFF
TRBJ1-1 | 13 | few | . | TRBV6-5 | TGTGCCAGCAGTTACTCGAGGAGGGCCGAAGCTTTCTTT | CASSYSRRAEAFF
TRBJ1-1 | 12 | few | . | TRBV6-6 | TGTGCCAGCAAGGCGGGGAACACTGAAGCTTTCTTT | CASKAGNTEAFF
TRBJ2-1 | 12 | . | . | TRBV7-8 | TGTGCCACTAACGGGGATTACAATGAGCAGTTCTTC | CATNGDYNEQFF
TRBJ2-7 | 14 | few | . | TRBV7-9 | TGTGCCAGCAGCTTACCGAGCGGCAGTAGCGAGCAGTACTTC | CASSLPSGSSEQYF
TRBJ2-7 | 15 | . | . | TRBV20-1 | TGCAGTGCTAGAGATAGGGACCGATCACCCTACGAGCAGTACTTC | CSARDRDRSPYEQYF
TRBJ1-1 | 12 | few | . | TRBV10-2 | TGCGCCAGCAGGGGTATGAACACTGAAGCTTTCTTT | CASRGMNTEAFF
TRBJ2-2 | 17 | many | TRBD1 | TRBV6-5 | TGTGCCAGCAGTTCGATACGACAGGGGGCGTACACCGGGGAGCTGTTTTTT | CASSSIRQGAYTGELFF
TRBJ2-5 | 14 | few | TRBD2 | TRBV7-7 | TGTGCCAGCAGCTCGGGACTAGCCAAAGAGACCCAGTACTTC | CASSSGLAKETQYF
TRBJ2-1 | 16 | few | . | TRBV4-3 | TGCGCCAGCAGCCAAGATTTCGGGGGTGTCTTAAATGAGCAGTTCTTC | CASSQDFGGVLNEQFF
TRBJ1-1 | 14 | many | . | TRBV12-3/TRBV12-4 | TGTGCCAGCAGTTCACCCAACAGGGAGACTGAAGCTTTCTTT | CASSSPNRETEAFF
TRBJ1-4 | 17 | few | . | TRBV7-9 | TGTGCCAGCAGCGGCAGGAGGGGCAGGCCCGTCTATGAAAAACTGTTTTTT | CASSGRRGRPVYEKLFF
TRBJ2-7 | 14 | few | . | TRBV20-1 | TGCAGTGCTAGGGACAGAGGCGAAGGCTACGAGCAGTACTTC | CSARDRGEGYEQYF
TRBJ2-7 | 14 | many | TRBD1 | TRBV4-3 | TGCGCCAGCAGCCAGACAGGGGGAGAGTACGAGCAGTACTTC | CASSQTGGEYEQYF
TRBJ1-1 | 14 | . | . | TRBV5-1 | TGCGCCAGCAGCTTATCTGGGATGAACACTGAAGCTTTCTTT | CASSLSGMNTEAFF
TRBJ1-3 | 15 | . | . | TRBV7-2 | TGTGCCAGCAGCTTAGCTTGGGGCTCTGGAAACACCATATATTTT | CASSLAWGSGNTIYF
TRBJ1-5 | 15 | . | TRBD1 | TRBV18 | TGTGCCAGCTCTCAAACAGGGGCGGGCAATCAGCCCCAGCATTTT | CASSQTGAGNQPQHF
TRBJ1-4 | 15 | many | TRBD1 | TRBV6-5 | TGTGCCAGCAGTAGAAACAGGGGGATGAATGAAAAACTGTTTTTT | CASSRNRGMNEKLFF
TRBJ2-7 | 12 | . | . | TRBV7-9 | TGTGCCAGCAGCACAGGTACCTACGAGCAGTACTTC | CASSTGTYEQYF
TRBJ1-2 | 12 | few | TRBD1 | TRBV6-5 | TGTGCCAGCAGTGAGGGGGCGAGTGGCTACACCTTC | CASSEGASGYTF
TRBJ2-3 | 14 | few | TRBD1 | TRBV20-1 | TGCAGTGCTAGACCGGGACAGGGGCTTTATACGCAGTATTTT | CSARPGQGLYTQYF
TRBJ1-4 | 19 | . | TRBD1 | TRBV15 | TGTGCCACCAGCAAAAAGGACAGGGGACGGATTCAGGCTAATGAAAAACTGTTTTTT | CATSKKDRGRIQANEKLFF
TRBJ1-6 | 14 | many | . | TRBV7-9 | TGTGCCAGCAGCTTCGGCAGAAATAATTCACCCCTCCACTTT | CASSFGRNNSPLHF
TRBJ1-6 | 14 | many | . | TRBV7-3 | TGTGCCAGCAGCTTAATGAGGTCTAATTCACCCCTCCACTTT | CASSLMRSNSPLHF
TRBJ1-2 | 11 | many | . | TRBV29-1 | TGCAGCGTTGTGACAGCATATGGCTACACCTTC | CSVVTAYGYTF
TRBJ2-3 | 10 | . | . | TRBV29-1 | TGCAGCGTTGGTGGTGATACGCAGTATTTT | CSVGGDTQYF
TRBJ2-3 | 13 | . | . | TRBV7-2 | TGTGCCAGCAGCTTAGAGATATGGGATACGCAGTATTTT | CASSLEIWDTQYF
TRBJ1-5 | 13 | . | . | TRBV2 | TGTGCCTCCCAGGGCTGGGAAGGGCAGCCCCAGCATTTT | CASQGWEGQPQHF
TRBJ1-6 | 13 | . | . | TRBV20-1 | TGCAGTGCTAGGGCGTCAGAAAATTCACCCCTCCACTTT | CSARASENSPLHF
TRBJ1-2 | 14 | . | TRBD1 | TRBV2 | TGTGCCAGCAGTGTGACAGGGGCTAACTATGGCTACACCTTC | CASSVTGANYGYTF
TRBJ2-1 | 13 | few | . | TRBV7-2 | TGTGCCACCGGTGCGGGAACCTACAATGAGCAGTTCTTC | CATGAGTYNEQFF
TRBJ2-7 | 13 | few | . | TRBV7-8 | TGTGCCAGCAGCTTAAATGGACGGTACGAGCAGTACTTC | CASSLNGRYEQYF
TRBJ1-1 | 15 | many | . | TRBV20-1 | TGCAGTGCTAAGCACAGGGTAACGATGAACACTGAAGCTTTCTTT | CSAKHRVTMNTEAFF
TRBJ2-2 | 18 | . | . | TRBV20-1 | TGCAGTGCTAGAATGGCCGGGGGCCTTTTCGCGAACACCGGGGAGCTGTTTTTT | CSARMAGGLFANTGELFF
TRBJ2-3 | 16 | many | TRBD1 | TRBV29-1 | TGCAGCGTTGAAGCTCGCCGGGACAGGGGCCCAGATACGCAGTATTTT | CSVEARRDRGPDTQYF
TRBJ1-2 | 17 | few | TRBD1 | TRBV5-3 | TGTGCCAGAAGCCTCCAATCCGACAGGGGGGTCCCCTATGGCTACACCTTC | CARSLQSDRGVPYGYTF
TRBJ2-5 | 13 | few | . | TRBV7-7 | TGTGCCAGCAGCTTCGGTGTCTCAGAGACCCAGTACTTC | CASSFGVSETQYF
TRBJ2-3 | 17 | few | . | TRBV6-2/TRBV6-3 | TGTGCCAGCAGTTACGACCGGAGGGCATACGGGACAGATACGCAGTATTTT | CASSYDRRAYGTDTQYF
TRBJ2-3 | 16 | . | TRBD2 | TRBV6-5 | TGTGCCAGCAGTTACTCCCTAGCGGGGGGGTCAGATACGCAGTATTTT | CASSYSLAGGSDTQYF
TRBJ1-1 | 11 | many | . | TRBV27 | TGTGCCAGCACGGGGGGCGGGGTTGCTTTCTTT | CASTGGGVAFF
TRBJ2-3 | 16 | few | . | TRBV5-1 | TGCGCCAGCAGCTTGGCCCGGGGGCCACTAACAGATACGCAGTATTTT | CASSLARGPLTDTQYF
TRBJ2-2 | 16 | . | TRBD1 | TRBV12-3/TRBV12-4 | TGTGCCAGCAGCCCCCAGGGACAGGGATCCAACGGGGAGCTGTTTTTT | CASSPQGQGSNGELFF
TRBJ1-1 | 14 | many | TRBD1 | TRBV9 | TGTGCCAGCAGCCCCAGACAGGGGAACACTGAAGCTTTCTTT | CASSPRQGNTEAFF
TRBJ2-7 | 13 | . | . | TRBV27 | TGTGCCAGCAGTTTATCCCTCCACTACGAGCAGTACTTC | CASSLSLHYEQYF
TRBJ2-5 | 13 | few | . | TRBV5-1 | TGCGCCAGCAGCTTGGACCGAAGACGGACCCAGTACTTC | CASSLDRRRTQYF
TRBJ2-2 | 12 | many | TRBD1 | TRBV20-1 | TGCAGTGCTAGCACAGGGGAAAGGGAGCTGTTTTTT | CSASTGERELFF